Reported below is one T cell receptor beta chain. What it recognizes is unknown. Assay: immunoSEQ multiplex PCR; the TCRdb copy retains only in-frame clones and omits some. Of under 35,000 clones detected, about 90% appear once; the ten largest clones hold about 4%. The CDR3 has 12 amino acids. Trimming removed 5 bases at V and 5 bases at J, with 12 bases between. Germline V gene sequence: CDR1 SQVTM, CDR2 ANQGSEA. These data belong to a study of T cells in localized non-small cell lung cancer. Findings and limits, study-wide: Adjacent lung was found to contain a median approximately 60 of the top 100 tumor clones. Among blood samples, higher T cell density accompanied longer overall survival. Adjacent uninvolved lung had the highest clonality, suggesting focused antigen responses.

Specimen: peripheral blood mononuclear cells, collected before any cancer treatment. V gene TRBV29-1 combines with J gene TRBJ2-5; tentative D call: TRBD1 (5 bases). This clonotype was obtained from a woman aged 35-70 years with stage III lung adenocarcinoma. This CDR3 reads CSVSRDRETQYF. The DNA of the CDR3 is TGCAGCGTTAGCAGGGATCGGGAGACCCAGTACTTC.